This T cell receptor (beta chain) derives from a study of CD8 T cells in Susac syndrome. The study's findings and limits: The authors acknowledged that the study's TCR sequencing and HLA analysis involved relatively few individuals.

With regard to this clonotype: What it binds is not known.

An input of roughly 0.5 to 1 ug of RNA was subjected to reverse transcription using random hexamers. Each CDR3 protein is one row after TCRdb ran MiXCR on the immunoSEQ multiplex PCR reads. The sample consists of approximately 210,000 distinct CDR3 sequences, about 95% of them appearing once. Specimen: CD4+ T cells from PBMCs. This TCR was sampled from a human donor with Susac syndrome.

CDR3 sequence (DNA): TGTGCCAGCAGCTTTGACGTAACAGAAGCTTTCTTT. Protein sequence: CASSFDVTEAFF. The chain uses TRBV7-9 and TRBJ1-1; D gene uncertain. This CDR3 spans 12 amino acids. Trimming stripped 3 bases from V and 8 bases from J, with 10 bases between. Germline V gene sequence: CDR1 SEHNR, CDR2 FQNEAQ (reference sequence).